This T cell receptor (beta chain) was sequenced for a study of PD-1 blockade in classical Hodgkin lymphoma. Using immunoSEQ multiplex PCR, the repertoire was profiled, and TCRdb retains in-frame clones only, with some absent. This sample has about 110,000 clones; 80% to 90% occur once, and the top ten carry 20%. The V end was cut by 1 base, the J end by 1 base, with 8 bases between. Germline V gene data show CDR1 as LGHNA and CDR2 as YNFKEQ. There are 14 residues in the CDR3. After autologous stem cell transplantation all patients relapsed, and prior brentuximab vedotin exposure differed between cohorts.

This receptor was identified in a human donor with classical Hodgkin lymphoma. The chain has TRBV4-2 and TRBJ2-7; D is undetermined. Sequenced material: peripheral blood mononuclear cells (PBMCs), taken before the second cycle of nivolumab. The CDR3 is CASSQVTGSYEQYF. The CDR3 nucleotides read TGTGCCAGCAGCCAAGTTACCGGATCCTACGAGCAGTACTTC.